This T cell receptor beta chain originates from a study of cytomegalovirus exposure and HLA in healthy donors. Each of the donors was a healthy bone marrow donor. The PCR contained 60 Vbeta and 13 Jbeta primers. The protocol was immunoSEQ multiplex PCR, while the TCRdb copy is restricted to in-frame clones and leaves out a portion. The sample yields 100,000 to 150,000 clones, less than 80% seen once. Sequencing was done on a sample of PBMCs. This clonotype was obtained from a man in his forties in good health and CMV-seropositive.

CDR3 amino acids: CASREGLNREGTQYF. The CDR3 DNA is TGTGCCAGCAGGGAGGGACTCAATCGGGAGGGGACCCAGTACTTC. The V call is TRBV7-2, the J call TRBJ2-5; 8 positions agree with TRBD2. There are 15 residues in the CDR3. V lost 6 bases to trimming and J lost 7 bases; unmatched junction nucleotides: 13. CDR1 and CDR2 from the germline V gene are SGHTA and FQGNSA.